The present entry profiles one T cell receptor (beta chain) with its context. The target of this receptor is not known. Base qualities are not recorded, but no much larger clone differs from it by a single base. The data stem from a study of blood T cell repertoires in COVID-19 (dated by TCRdb to the early 2020s). Regarding the complete study: Samples covering the acute and convalescent phases of COVID-19 were provided by collaborators in the United States, Italy and Spain. Deeply sampled blood TCRbeta repertoires from subjects exposed to, actively infected with, or recovered from COVID-19 were included in the dataset. Where available, HLA class I and class II types were obtained from metadata supplied by the sample provider rather than from assay-based typing. The prospective study material was composed of cDNA or gDNA derived from T cells, B-cell-depleted T cells, or PBMCs. A freely available public database, intended as a resource for researchers studying the immune response to SARS-CoV-2, is where the repertoires were released. Nearly every sample came with metadata listing a de-identified subject ID, COVID-19 status, age in years and sex. The samples were drawn from the first 160 participants of the ongoing ImmuneRACE study and from more than 1,000 subjects provided by 6 global collaborators.

The full study reports these points: The quantity of clinical and demographic metadata differed by source and by participant and was supplied without curation.

The collaborating institutions used their own protocols to collect whole blood in K2EDTA tubes. For TCRbeta analysis, collaborator samples were shipped as frozen whole blood, as isolated PBMCs, or as DNA extracted from either sample type. TCRbeta CDR3 regions were amplified from genomic DNA by means of the immunoSEQ Assay, a bias-controlled multiplex PCR. In the paper's pipeline: Within the assay, amplification of reference gene primers was used to estimate how many nucleated cells each sample contained. Sequence reads were collapsed and filtered to measure the absolute abundance of every unique TCRbeta CDR3 rearrangement. For each sample, productive Simpson clonality was calculated as the square root of Simpson's diversity index across productive rearrangements. What TCRdb holds here is the immuneACCESS table cut down to in-frame rearrangements. Part of the clones is not present; checked against another copy, under half of the missing clones reflect an unresolved V gene, and the others are unexplained. V, J and clone size reflect that table, while D and trimming were determined from the DNA. The sample table records some 120,000 clones; almost 85% of these occur just once. More than 10% of the sample is in the top ten clones.

CDR1 and CDR2 (LNHDA, SQIVND) derive from the germline V gene (reference sequence). The CDR3 sequence holds 14 residues, the cysteine and phenylalanine included. The kept DNA is CDR3 alone, 42 bases in frame from the first base. The V end loses 4 bases and the J end loses 9 bases, and a stretch of 19 bases separates them. In this chain, TRBV19 is recombined with TRBJ2-7; TRBD2 could be the D gene, as 6 bases match. Sequencing was performed on peripheral blood. The sequence came from a human donor in a cohort sampled during active COVID-19. Here the CDR3 is given as CASSTRDSRMRQYF. In nucleotides, the sequence is TGTGCCAGTAGTACTCGGGACTCCCGAATGAGGCAGTACTTC.